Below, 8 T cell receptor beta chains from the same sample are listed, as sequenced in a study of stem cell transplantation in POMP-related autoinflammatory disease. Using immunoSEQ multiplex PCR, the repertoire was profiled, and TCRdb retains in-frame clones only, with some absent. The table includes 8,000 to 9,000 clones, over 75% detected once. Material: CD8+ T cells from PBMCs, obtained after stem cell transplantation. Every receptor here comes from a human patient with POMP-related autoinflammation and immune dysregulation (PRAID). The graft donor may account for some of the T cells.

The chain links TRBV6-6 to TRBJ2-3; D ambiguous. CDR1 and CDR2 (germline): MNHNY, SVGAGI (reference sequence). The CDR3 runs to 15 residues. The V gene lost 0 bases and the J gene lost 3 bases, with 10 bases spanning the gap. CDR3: CASSYSSYRTDTQYF. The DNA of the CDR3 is TGTGCCAGCAGTTACTCCTCATATCGGACAGATACGCAGTATTTT.

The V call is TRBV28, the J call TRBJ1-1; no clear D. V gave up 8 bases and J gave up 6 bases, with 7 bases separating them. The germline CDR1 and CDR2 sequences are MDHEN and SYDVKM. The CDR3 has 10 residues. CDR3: CASLGAEAFF. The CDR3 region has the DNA TGTGCCAGCTTGGGTGCTGAAGCTTTCTTT.

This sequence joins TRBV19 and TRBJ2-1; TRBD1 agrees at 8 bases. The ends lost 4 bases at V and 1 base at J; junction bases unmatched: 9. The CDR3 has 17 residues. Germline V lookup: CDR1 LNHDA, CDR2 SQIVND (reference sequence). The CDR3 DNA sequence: TGTGCCAGTAGTAGACCCCCCACAGGGGGGTCCTACAATGAGCAGTTCTTC. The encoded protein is CASSRPPTGGSYNEQFF. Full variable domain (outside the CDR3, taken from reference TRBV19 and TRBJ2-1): DGGITQSPKYLFRKEGQNVTLSCEQNLNHDAMYWYRQDPGQGLRLIYYSQIVNDFQKGDIAEGYSVSREKKESFPLTVTSAQKNPTAFYLCASSRPPTGGSYNEQFFGPGTRLTVL.

The CDR3 protein is CASTRGMNYEQYV. Written as DNA, the CDR3 is TGTGCCAGCACGCGGGGGATGAACTACGAGCAGTACGTC. The chain joins TRBV28 to TRBJ2-7, with 7 bases fitting TRBD2. The CDR3 totals 13 residues. Germline CDR1 reads MDHEN; CDR2 reads SYDVKM. Germline trimming cut 7 bases from V and 3 bases from J; bases unmatched to any gene: 6.

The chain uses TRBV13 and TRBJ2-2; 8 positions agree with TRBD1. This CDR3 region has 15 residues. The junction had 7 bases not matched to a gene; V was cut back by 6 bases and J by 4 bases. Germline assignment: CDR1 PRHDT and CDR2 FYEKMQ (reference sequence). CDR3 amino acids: CASSPPDRVTGELFF. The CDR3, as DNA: TGTGCCAGCAGTCCCCCGGACAGGGTCACCGGGGAGCTGTTTTTT.

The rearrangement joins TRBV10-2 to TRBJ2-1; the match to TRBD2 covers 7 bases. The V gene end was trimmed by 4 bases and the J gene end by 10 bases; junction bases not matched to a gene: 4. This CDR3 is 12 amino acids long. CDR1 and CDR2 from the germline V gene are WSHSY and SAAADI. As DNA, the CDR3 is TGCGCCAGCAGTGTGGGAGCGGGAGAGCAGTTCTTC. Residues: CASSVGAGEQFF.

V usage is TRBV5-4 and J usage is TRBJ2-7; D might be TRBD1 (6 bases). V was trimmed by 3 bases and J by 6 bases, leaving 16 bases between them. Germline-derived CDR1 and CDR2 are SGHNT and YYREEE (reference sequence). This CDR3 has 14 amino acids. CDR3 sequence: CASSSQGLLGEQYV. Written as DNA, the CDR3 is TGTGCCAGCAGCTCGCAGGGGCTCTTGGGCGAGCAGTACGTC.

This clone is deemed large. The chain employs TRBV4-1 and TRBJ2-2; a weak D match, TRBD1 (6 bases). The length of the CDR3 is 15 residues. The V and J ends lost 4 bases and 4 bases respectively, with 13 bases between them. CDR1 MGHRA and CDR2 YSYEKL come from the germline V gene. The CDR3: CASSPQAGVTGELFF. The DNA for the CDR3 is TGCGCCAGCAGCCCCCAGGCAGGGGTCACCGGGGAGCTGTTTTTT.